One sample yielded the 29 T cell receptor beta chains listed below, sequenced in a study of tissue T cells after allogeneic stem cell transplantation. Produced via immunoSEQ multiplex PCR; TCRdb's table is partial and in-frame only. The sample contains 2,500 to 3,500 clones, 48% of which appear only once. Stated time point: mouse harvest day 14 after allogeneic transplant. Mouse grafts combined 10^7 T-cell-depleted bone marrow cells with 10^6 splenic CD5+ T cells. The sample was gut tissue. The origin of the receptors is a female BALB/c mouse given C57BL/6 T cells with graft-versus-host disease after an allogeneic hematopoietic cell transplant.

Comments on this clone: Gene names are the mouse ones. The CDR3 DNA, read in part, is TGTGCCTGGAGTCTAGCCAGGGCAAACACCGGGCAGCTCTAC. Translating gives CAWSLARANTGQLY. The CDR3, in full, reads CAWSLARANTGQLYF. J is TRBJ2-2 and V is TRBV31; TRBD1 is a possible D gene (5 bases). The read terminates 1 residue ahead of where the CDR3 ends, so the germline J gene completes it. This CDR3 has 15 residues. V was clipped by 0 bases and J by 0 bases, with 8 bases between them. CDR1 is GKSSPN and CDR2 is SITVG in the germline V gene.

Remarks on this clone: These gene names are mouse names. Sequencing ends 1 residue short of the CDR3 end; the germline J gene provides the rest. The chain recombines TRBV15 with TRBJ1-4, with TRBD1 identical over 10 bases. After removal of 5 bases from V and 6 bases from J, the junction contained 3 bases not matched to a gene. In germline, CDR1 is SGHND, CDR2 FRSKSL. The CDR3 is made up of 14 amino acids. The CDR3 DNA, read in part, is TGTGCCAGCAGTCGACAGGGGGCGCACGAAAGATTATTT. Protein sequence: CASSRQGAHERLF. The entire CDR3 reads CASSRQGAHERLFF.

This clone occurred a few times. The gene names given are mouse names. Read sequence stops 1 residue before the CDR3 end, and the germline J gene provides the missing end. The chain joins TRBV13-2 to TRBJ2-7; a possible D gene is TRBD1 (5 bases). Trimming shortened V by 5 bases and J by 5 bases, and 11 bases separated the two germline ends. This CDR3 is built from 12 residues. The germline gives CDR1 NNHNN, CDR2 SYGAGS (reference sequence). The CDR3 bases that were read are TGTGCCAGCGGGGCCGACAGCCATGAACAGTAC. It is translated as CASGADSHEQY. In full, the CDR3 reads CASGADSHEQYF.

Concerning this clone itself: The genes are named according to mouse. The read is 1 residue too short to cover the CDR3 end, so that end is filled in from the germline J gene. V is TRBV26 and J is TRBJ2-3, with D unresolved. CDR1 KGHPV and CDR2 FQNQEV come from the germline V gene (reference sequence). V was pared by 4 bases and J by 1 base, with 6 bases between. The CDR3 sequence is 13 residues long. The CDR3 is CASSPQGAETLYF. Partial CDR3 DNA: TGTGCCAGCAGTCCGCAGGGTGCAGAAACGCTGTAT. Full variable domain (missing parts from reference TRBV26 and TRBJ2-3): NSKVIQTPRYLVKGQGQKAKMRCIPEKGHPVVFWYQQNKNNEFKFLINFQNQEVLQQIDMTEKRFSAECPSNSPCSLEIQSSEAGDSALYLCASSPQGAETLYFGSGTRLTVL.

Regarding this clone: Gene names denote mouse genes. The read ends 1 residue before the CDR3 terminus; that terminus is restored from the germline J gene. This chain uses TRBV13-1 with TRBJ1-4, with 10 bases fitting TRBD1. The CDR3 has 16 residues. CDR1 is NSHNY and CDR2 is SYGAGN in the germline V gene. CDR3 DNA, as far as it was read: TGTGCAGCAGTGACCGACAGGGGGCGTGACAACGAAAGATTATTT. This sequence encodes CAAVTDRGRDNERLF. The full CDR3 reads CAAVTDRGRDNERLFF.

In regard to this clone: Gene names are the mouse ones. The read finishes 1 residue shy of the CDR3 end, and the germline J gene is used to complete it. The chain uses TRBV24 and TRBJ2-1; 13 bases map to TRBD2. Germline V gives CDR1 KGHTA, CDR2 FRNEEI. The junction had 3 bases not matched to a gene; V was cut back by 4 bases and J by 6 bases. CDR3 length: 15 residues. The sequenced part of the CDR3 DNA is TGTGCCAGCAGTCCCGGGACTGGGGGGGGTGCTGAGCAGTTC. It codes for CASSPGTGGGAEQF. The complete CDR3 protein is CASSPGTGGGAEQFF.

This clone qualifies as hyperexpanded. Any gene name here is a mouse gene name. The observed sequence ends 1 residue before the CDR3 terminus, with the missing tail filled in from the germline J gene. The V and J genes are TRBV19 and TRBJ2-5, with TRBD2 identical over 7 bases. The CDR3 contains 13 residues. CDR1 FNHDT and CDR2 SITEND come from the germline V gene (reference sequence). The J segment lost 0 bases and the V segment lost 5 bases, leaving 0 bases of the junction unmatched. CDR3 residues: CASSWGNQDTQYF. The CDR3 bases that were read are TGTGCCAGCAGCTGGGGGAACCAAGACACCCAGTAC.

This clone showed up just a few times. Gene names and germline match the mouse. The CDR3 end is not reached by the read, which stops 1 residue before it; the germline J gene fills it in. J is TRBJ2-7 and V is TRBV26; D ambiguous. CDR1 and CDR2 from the germline V gene are KGHPV and FQNQEV (reference sequence). The CDR3 extends over 11 amino acids. Trimming pared 4 bases from V and 7 bases from J, leaving 8 bases between. The part of the CDR3 DNA that was read is TGTGCCAGCAGTCAGGGCTTCGAACAGTAC. Amino acids: CASSQGFEQY. The CDR3 in full is CASSQGFEQYF.

This clone was counted a few times. The genes and germline here are from mouse. The sequence runs out 1 residue before the end of the CDR3; the remainder is reconstructed from the germline J gene. V usage is TRBV1 and J usage is TRBJ2-2, with 8 bases fitting TRBD2. The CDR3 loop spans 15 amino acids. V was pared by 3 bases and J by 4 bases, with 4 bases of the junction left unmatched. From germline, CDR1 is NSQYPW and CDR2 LRSPGD (reference sequence). CDR3 DNA, as far as it was read: TGCACCTGCAGTGCCCGGGGGGGCGGCACCGGGCAGCTCTAC. Protein: CTCSARGGGTGQLY. The whole CDR3 sequence reads CTCSARGGGTGQLYF.

Comment on this clone: These gene names are mouse names. The observed sequence ends 1 residue before the CDR3 terminus, with the missing tail filled in from the germline J gene. The gene calls are TRBV3 and TRBJ1-4; TRBD1 might be the D (6 bases). The V end was cut by 8 bases, the J end by 4 bases, with 14 bases between. The CDR3 is made up of 14 amino acids. Germline V gene lookup returns CDR1 SNHLY and CDR2 FYNGKV (reference sequence). CDR3 sequence: CASSRGTINERLFF. Partial CDR3 DNA: TGTGCCAGCTCCCGGGGGACAATCAACGAAAGATTATTT. Variable domain in full (rest from reference TRBV3 and TRBJ1-4): GPKVLQIPSHQIIDMGQMVTLNCDPVSNHLYFYWYKQILGQQMEFLVNFYNGKVMEKSKLFKDQFSVERPDGSYFTLKIQPTALEDSAVYFCASSRGTINERLFFGHGTKLSVL.

This clone was seen only a few times. Gene names are mouse gene names. The read finishes 1 residue shy of the CDR3 end, and the germline J gene is used to complete it. V usage is TRBV26 and J usage is TRBJ2-5; maybe TRBD1 (5 bases). The V end was cut by 4 bases, the J end by 3 bases, with 8 bases between. CDR1 is KGHPV, CDR2 FQNQEV, per germline (reference sequence). This CDR3 is 13 amino acids long. The covered CDR3 bases are TGTGCCAGCAGTCGCCAGGGACAAGACACCCAGTAC. This sequence encodes CASSRQGQDTQY. The entire CDR3 is CASSRQGQDTQYF.

Note on this clone: Gene names are the mouse ones. Read sequence stops 1 residue before the CDR3 end, and the germline J gene provides the missing end. The chain carries TRBV13-3 and TRBJ2-5; the match to TRBD2 covers 14 bases. Germline values: CDR1 NNHDY, CDR2 SYVADS. This CDR3 comprises 14 residues. With 7 bases clipped from V and 6 bases from J, the junction kept 4 bases outside the gene matches. CDR3 in amino acids: CASGDWGGDDTQYF. The sequenced part of the CDR3 DNA is TGTGCCAGCGGGGACTGGGGGGGCGATGACACCCAGTAC.

This clone came up a few times. All gene names here are mouse names. The read falls 1 residue short of the CDR3 end, and the missing part is taken from the germline J gene. The chain couples TRBV13-1 to TRBJ2-5; D gene ambiguous. The V gene's germline CDR1 is NSHNY and CDR2 SYGAGN. The CDR3 runs 13 residues. The ends were cut back, 1 base at V and 3 bases at J, with 6 bases in the middle. The DNA read from the CDR3 is TGTGCCAGCAGTGATTGGGAACAAGACACCCAGTAC. As protein: CASSDWEQDTQY. The entire CDR3 reads CASSDWEQDTQYF.

In its sample, this clone is medium-sized. Mouse gene names and germline throughout. Read data end 1 residue before the CDR3 end; the end is taken from the germline J gene. The chain employs TRBV13-3 and TRBJ2-4; D is possibly TRBD1 (6 bases). This CDR3 region has 16 residues. Trimming took 2 bases from V and 3 from J, leaving 16 bases between them. CDR1 is NNHDY and CDR2 is SYVADS in the germline V gene. The CDR3 bases that were read are TGTGCCAGCAGTGAGGCGACAGGAGGGAGACAAAACACCTTGTAC. Translation gives CASSEATGGRQNTLY. The entire CDR3 protein reads CASSEATGGRQNTLYF.

This clone has more than one count but fewer than ten. Any gene name here is a mouse gene name. The read terminates 1 residue before the CDR3 end, so the remaining end is supplied by the germline J gene. The chain carries TRBV20 and TRBJ2-3; no clear D gene. This CDR3 has 12 amino acids. Per the germline V gene, CDR1 is GFQATS and CDR2 is STVNSAI. Trimming left V 0 bases short and J 0 bases short, with 1 base between. The DNA read from the CDR3 is TGTGGTGCTAGGGACAGTGCAGAAACGCTGTAT. Translated, it gives CGARDSAETLY. The entire CDR3 protein is CGARDSAETLYF.

Turning to this clone: Gene names follow the mouse nomenclature. Read coverage stops 1 residue before the CDR3 terminus; the germline J gene supplies the remainder. The chain recombines TRBV13-3 with TRBJ2-4, with 9 bases identical to TRBD2. After removal of 0 bases from V and 2 bases from J, the junction contained 4 bases not matched to a gene. Germline V gene lookup returns CDR1 NNHDY and CDR2 SYVADS. The CDR3 is 16 amino acids. The part of the CDR3 DNA that was read is TGTGCCAGCAGTGATGCTTGGGGGGGCCATCAAAACACCTTGTAC. Amino acid sequence: CASSDAWGGHQNTLY. The whole CDR3 reads CASSDAWGGHQNTLYF.

As regards this clone: Gene names refer to mouse genes. Read data end 1 residue before the CDR3 end; the end is taken from the germline J gene. The chain joins TRBV5 to TRBJ2-7; D is uncertain. Trimming left V 5 bases short and J 4 bases short, with 6 bases between. The CDR3 runs to 11 residues. CDR1 is LGHNA, CDR2 YNLKQL, per germline (reference sequence). The covered CDR3 bases are TGTGCCAGCAGCACCCAATATGAACAGTAC. Protein sequence: CASSTQYEQY. The whole CDR3 protein is CASSTQYEQYF.

A note on this clone: All gene names here are mouse names. The missing CDR3 end, 1 residue past where the read stops, is filled in from the germline J gene. This chain joins TRBV5 and TRBJ1-5; 8 bases align to TRBD1. Germline V CDR1 and CDR2: LGHNA, YNLKQL (reference sequence). Trimming cost V 0 bases and J 7 bases; bases outside gene matches: 5. There are 15 residues in the CDR3. CDR3 DNA, as far as it was read: TGTGCCAGCAGCCAAGATCAACAGGGGGTGCAGGCTCCGCTT. This translates into CASSQDQQGVQAPL. In full, the CDR3 is CASSQDQQGVQAPLF.

Turning to this clone: Mouse germline and gene names are used. Read coverage stops 1 residue before the CDR3 terminus; the germline J gene supplies the remainder. The V call is TRBV13-3, the J call TRBJ2-1; D not certain. Germline loops: CDR1 NNHDY, CDR2 SYVADS. The CDR3 sequence is 12 residues long. Trimming took 2 bases from V and 5 from J, leaving 5 bases between them. CDR3 loop: CASSDKDAEQFF. Incomplete CDR3 DNA: TGTGCCAGCAGTGACAAAGATGCTGAGCAGTTC.

A note on this clone: Gene and germline names: mouse. The read terminates 1 residue ahead of where the CDR3 ends, so the germline J gene completes it. The chain carries TRBV12-1 and TRBJ1-4, with D uncertain. The V end lost 2 bases, the J end lost 4 bases, and 7 bases lay between the germline ends. CDR3 length: 13 amino acids. The germline gives CDR1 SGHSN, CDR2 HYEKVE. The CDR3 sequence: CASSRDINERLFF. CDR3 DNA (partial): TGTGCCAGCTCTCGCGACATCAACGAAAGATTATTT.

About this clone itself: The germline and genes are mouse ones. The observed sequence ends 1 residue before the CDR3 terminus, with the missing tail filled in from the germline J gene. The V call is TRBV29, the J call TRBJ2-5; 9 bases match TRBD1. V was clipped by 6 bases and J by 7 bases; unmatched bases: 11. Germline CDR1 is MSHET and CDR2 is SYDVDS. This CDR3 has 15 residues. CDR3 region: CASRAPGQGSHTQYF. CDR3 DNA, as far as it was read: TGTGCTAGCAGGGCCCCGGGACAGGGATCTCACACCCAGTAC.

This clone has a handful of counts. These gene names are mouse names. The missing CDR3 end, 1 residue past where the read stops, is filled in from the germline J gene. The V call is TRBV26, the J call TRBJ1-4, with D unclear. V shed 1 base and J shed 4 bases, with 4 bases lying between them. CDR1 is KGHPV and CDR2 is FQNQEV in the germline V gene (reference sequence). This CDR3 has 13 residues. The CDR3 bases that were read are TGTGCCAGCAGTCTGTTCAACAACGAAAGATTATTT. The encoded protein is CASSLFNNERLF. The CDR3 reads in full as CASSLFNNERLFF.

This clone has just a few counts. Mouse gene names apply. The read ends 1 residue early relative to the CDR3; the germline J gene fills the gap. The rearrangement links TRBV3 to TRBJ1-1, with D hard to call. The V end was cut by 3 bases, the J end by 8 bases, with 7 bases between. Germline V CDR1 and CDR2: SNHLY, FYNGKV (reference sequence). CDR3 length: 11 amino acids. CDR3 sequence reads: CASSFSNEVFF. CDR3 bases read: TGTGCCAGCAGCTTTAGCAATGAAGTCTTC. The full variable domain, completed using reference TRBV3 and TRBJ1-1, is GPKVLQIPSHQIIDMGQMVTLNCDPVSNHLYFYWYKQILGQQMEFLVNFYNGKVMEKSKLFKDQFSVERPDGSYFTLKIQPTALEDSAVYFCASSFSNEVFFGKGTRLTVV.

For this clone: Gene labels here are mouse ones. The read ends 1 residue early relative to the CDR3; the germline J gene fills the gap. The rearrangement uses TRBV16 and TRBJ1-1; TRBD1 matches 8 bases. The germline V gene has CDR1 SGHSA and CDR2 FRNQAP. J was trimmed by 6 bases and V by 5 bases; bases with no gene match: 2. This CDR3 is 12 amino acids long. The CDR3 bases that were read are TGTGCAAGCAGCCCGGGACAGGCAGAAGTCTTC. This sequence encodes CASSPGQAEVF. Given in full, the CDR3 is CASSPGQAEVFF.

In regard to this clone: Here the gene names and germline are mouse. The CDR3 is cut off 1 residue early in the read; its end comes from the germline J gene. V usage is TRBV31 and J usage is TRBJ2-5; either TRBD1 or TRBD2 may supply D (5 bases each). Germline CDR1 GKSSPN, CDR2 SITVG. The CDR3 sequence is 12 residues long. V was cut by 0 bases and J by 6 bases, with 7 bases left in between. The covered CDR3 bases are TGTGCCTGGAGTCTCGGGGGTGACACCCAGTAC. Residues: CAWSLGGDTQY. The whole CDR3 region reads CAWSLGGDTQYF.

As regards this clone: The genes and germline here are from mouse. The covered CDR3 bases are TGTGCTAGCAGTTTAAGTCAGAACACAGAAGTCTTC. Residues: CASSLSQNTEVF. In full, the CDR3 reads CASSLSQNTEVFF. The genes are TRBV29 and TRBJ1-1; D remains ambiguous. The read is 1 residue too short to cover the CDR3 end, so that end is filled in from the germline J gene. The CDR3 runs 13 residues. V was shortened by 2 bases and J by 0 bases, with 4 bases between the two germline ends. CDR1 MSHET and CDR2 SYDVDS come from the germline V gene.

As regards this clone: Mouse names are used for the genes. Coverage ceases 1 residue before the CDR3 finishes, and the germline J gene fills in the end. The chain combines TRBV13-1 with TRBJ1-1; 8 bases are shared with TRBD1. Losses at the gene ends were 3 bases for V and 1 base for J; bases not matched to a gene: 2. From germline, CDR1 is NSHNY and CDR2 SYGAGN. This CDR3 is built from 14 residues. The CDR3 is CASSAGTGNTEVFF. The part of the CDR3 DNA that was read is TGTGCCAGCAGTGCCGGGACAGGGAACACAGAAGTCTTC.

As for this clone: Gene names and germline match the mouse. The read stops 1 residue short of the end of the CDR3; the missing end is completed from the germline J gene. The chain carries TRBV23 and TRBJ2-5; the D call TRBD1 from the table was never checked on the DNA. This CDR3 has 15 amino acids. CDR1 KGHTA and CDR2 FQNQQP come from the germline V gene. The CDR3 protein is CSSSQSLVNQDTQYF. CDR3 DNA, as far as it was read: TGCTCCAGCAGTCAATCGTTAGTTAACCAAGACACCCAGTAC.

This clone qualifies as medium-sized. Gene names denote mouse genes. The read is 1 residue too short to cover the CDR3 end, so that end is filled in from the germline J gene. The chain recombines TRBV26 with TRBJ2-7; the match to TRBD2 covers 10 bases. Germline loops: CDR1 KGHPV, CDR2 FQNQEV (reference sequence). The CDR3 runs to 14 residues. The V segment lost 4 bases and the J segment 6 bases; nucleotides outside the gene matches: 6. The CDR3 reads CASSPPGLGLEQYF. CDR3 DNA (partial): TGTGCCAGCAGTCCTCCGGGACTGGGGCTTGAACAGTAC.